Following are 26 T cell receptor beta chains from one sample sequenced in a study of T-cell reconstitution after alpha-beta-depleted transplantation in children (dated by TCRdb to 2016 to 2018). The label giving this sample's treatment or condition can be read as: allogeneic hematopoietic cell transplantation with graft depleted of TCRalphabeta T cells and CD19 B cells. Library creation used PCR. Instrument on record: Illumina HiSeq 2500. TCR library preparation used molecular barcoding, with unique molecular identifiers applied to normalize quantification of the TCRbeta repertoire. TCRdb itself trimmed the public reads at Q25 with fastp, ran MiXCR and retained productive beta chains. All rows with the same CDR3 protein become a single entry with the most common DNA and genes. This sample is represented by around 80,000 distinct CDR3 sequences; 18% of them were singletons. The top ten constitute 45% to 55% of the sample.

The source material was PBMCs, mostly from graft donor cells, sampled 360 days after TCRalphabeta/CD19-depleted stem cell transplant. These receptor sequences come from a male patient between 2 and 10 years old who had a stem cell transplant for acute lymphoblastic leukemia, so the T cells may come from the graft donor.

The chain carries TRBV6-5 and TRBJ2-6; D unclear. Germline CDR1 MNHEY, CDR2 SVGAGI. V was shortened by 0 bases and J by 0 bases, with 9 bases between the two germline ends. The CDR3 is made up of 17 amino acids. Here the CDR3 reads CASSYSDVFSGANVLTF. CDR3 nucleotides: TGTGCCAGCAGTTACTCGGATGTTTTCTCTGGGGCCAACGTCCTGACTTTC.

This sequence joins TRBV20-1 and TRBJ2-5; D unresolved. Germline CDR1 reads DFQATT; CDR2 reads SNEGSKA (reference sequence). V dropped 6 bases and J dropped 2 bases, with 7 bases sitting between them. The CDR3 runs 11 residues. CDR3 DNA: TGCAGTGCGGGCTCGCAAGAGACCCAGTACTTC. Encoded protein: CSAGSQETQYF.

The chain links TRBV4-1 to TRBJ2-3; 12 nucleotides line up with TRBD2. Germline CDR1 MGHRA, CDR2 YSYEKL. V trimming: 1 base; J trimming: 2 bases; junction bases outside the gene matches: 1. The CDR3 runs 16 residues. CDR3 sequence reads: CASSQGLAGATDTQYF. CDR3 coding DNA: TGCGCCAGCAGCCAAGGACTAGCGGGAGCCACAGATACGCAGTATTTT.

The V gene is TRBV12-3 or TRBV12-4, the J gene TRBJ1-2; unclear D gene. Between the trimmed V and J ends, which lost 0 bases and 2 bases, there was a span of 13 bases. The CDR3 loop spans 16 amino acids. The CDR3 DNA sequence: TGTGCCAGCAGTTTAGCCCGGGGTTACTCCAACTATGGCTACACCTTC. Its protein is CASSLARGYSNYGYTF.

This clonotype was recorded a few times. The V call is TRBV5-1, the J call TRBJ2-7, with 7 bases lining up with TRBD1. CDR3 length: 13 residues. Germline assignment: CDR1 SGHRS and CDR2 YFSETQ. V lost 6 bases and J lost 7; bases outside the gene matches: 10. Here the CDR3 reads CASIPGQPGEQYF. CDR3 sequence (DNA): TGCGCCAGCATACCGGGACAGCCCGGGGAGCAGTACTTC.

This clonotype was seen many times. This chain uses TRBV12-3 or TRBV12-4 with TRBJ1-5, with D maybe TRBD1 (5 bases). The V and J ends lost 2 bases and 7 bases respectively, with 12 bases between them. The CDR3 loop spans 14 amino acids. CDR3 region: CASSLYRSRQPQHF. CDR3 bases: TGTGCCAGCAGTTTATACAGGAGTCGGCAGCCCCAGCATTTT.

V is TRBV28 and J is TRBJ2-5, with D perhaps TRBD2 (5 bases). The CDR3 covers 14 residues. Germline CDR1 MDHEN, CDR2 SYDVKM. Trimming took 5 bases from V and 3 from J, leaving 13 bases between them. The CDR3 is CASSRETGEETQYF. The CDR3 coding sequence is TGTGCCAGCAGTAGGGAGACTGGCGAAGAGACCCAGTACTTC.

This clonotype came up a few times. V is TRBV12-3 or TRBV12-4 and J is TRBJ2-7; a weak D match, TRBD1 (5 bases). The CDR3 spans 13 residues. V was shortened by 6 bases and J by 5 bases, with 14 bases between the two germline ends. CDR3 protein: CASRQNQGHEQYF. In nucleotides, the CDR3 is TGTGCCAGCAGACAGAATCAGGGCCACGAGCAGTACTTC.

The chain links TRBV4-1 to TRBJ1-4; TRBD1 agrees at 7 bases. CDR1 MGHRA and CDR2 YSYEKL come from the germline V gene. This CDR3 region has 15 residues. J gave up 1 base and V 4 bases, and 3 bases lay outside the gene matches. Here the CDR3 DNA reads TGCGCCAGCAGCCCCGGGACAGTAACTAATGAAAAACTGTTTTTT. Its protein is CASSPGTVTNEKLFF.

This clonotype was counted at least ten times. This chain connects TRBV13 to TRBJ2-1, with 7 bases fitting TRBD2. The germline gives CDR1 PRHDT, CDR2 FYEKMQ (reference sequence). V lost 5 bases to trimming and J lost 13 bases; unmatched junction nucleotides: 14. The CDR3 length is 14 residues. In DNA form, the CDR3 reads TGTGCCAGCAGCCCATGGACTAGACGATCGGAACAGTTCTTC. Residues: CASSPWTRRSEQFF.

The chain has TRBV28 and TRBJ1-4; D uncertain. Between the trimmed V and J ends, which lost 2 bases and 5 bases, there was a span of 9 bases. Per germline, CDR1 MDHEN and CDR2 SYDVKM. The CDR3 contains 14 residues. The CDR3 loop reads CASSLPRRNEKLFF. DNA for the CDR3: TGTGCCAGCAGTTTACCCAGACGAAATGAAAAACTGTTTTTT.

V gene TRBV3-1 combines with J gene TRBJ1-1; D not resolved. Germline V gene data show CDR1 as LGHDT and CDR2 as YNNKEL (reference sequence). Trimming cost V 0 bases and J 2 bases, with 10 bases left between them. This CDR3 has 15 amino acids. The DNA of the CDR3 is TGTGCCAGCAGCCAAGAAAAACCCTTTAACACTGAAGCTTTCTTT. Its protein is CASSQEKPFNTEAFF.

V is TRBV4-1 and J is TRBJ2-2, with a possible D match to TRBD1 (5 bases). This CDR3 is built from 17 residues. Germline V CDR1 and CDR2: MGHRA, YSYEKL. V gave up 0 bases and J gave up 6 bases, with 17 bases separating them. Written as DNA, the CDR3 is TGCGCCAGCAGCCAAGATTCTATCCCCTTGGGGCCCGGGGAGCTGTTTTTT. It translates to CASSQDSIPLGPGELFF.

The CDR3, as DNA: TGTGCCAGCAGCTTTTGGCGGGACGGCGAGCAGTACTTC. This gives the protein CASSFWRDGEQYF. The chain uses TRBV11-2 and TRBJ2-7; possible D gene TRBD2, 6 bases. CDR1 and CDR2 (germline): SGHAT, FQNNGV. The CDR3 totals 13 residues. V shed 3 bases and J shed 6 bases, with 12 bases lying between them.

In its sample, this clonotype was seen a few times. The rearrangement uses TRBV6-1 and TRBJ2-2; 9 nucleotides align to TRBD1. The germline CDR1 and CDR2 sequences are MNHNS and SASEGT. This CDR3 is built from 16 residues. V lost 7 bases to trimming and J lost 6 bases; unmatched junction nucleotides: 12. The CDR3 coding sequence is TGTGCCAGCACCCACCCGGGACAGGGTGTATCCGGGGAGCTGTTTTTT. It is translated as CASTHPGQGVSGELFF.

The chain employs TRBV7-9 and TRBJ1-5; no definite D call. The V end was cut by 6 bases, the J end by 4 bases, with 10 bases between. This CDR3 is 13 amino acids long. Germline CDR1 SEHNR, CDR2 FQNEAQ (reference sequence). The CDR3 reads CASSSSINQPQHF. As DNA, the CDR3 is TGTGCCAGCAGTTCGAGTATTAATCAGCCCCAGCATTTT. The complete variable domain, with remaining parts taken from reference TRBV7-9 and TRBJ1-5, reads DTGVSQNPRHKITKRGQNVTFRCDPISEHNRLYWYRQTLGQGPEFLTYFQNEAQLEKSRLLSDRFSAERPKGSFSTLEIQRTEQGDSAMYLCASSSSINQPQHFGDGTRLSIL.

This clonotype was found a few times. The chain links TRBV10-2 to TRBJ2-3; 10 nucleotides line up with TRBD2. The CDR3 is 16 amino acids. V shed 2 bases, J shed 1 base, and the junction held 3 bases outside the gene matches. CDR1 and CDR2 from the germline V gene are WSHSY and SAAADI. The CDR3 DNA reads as TGCGCCAGCAGTGAGCTAGCGGGAGTAGGCACAGATACGCAGTATTTT. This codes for CASSELAGVGTDTQYF.

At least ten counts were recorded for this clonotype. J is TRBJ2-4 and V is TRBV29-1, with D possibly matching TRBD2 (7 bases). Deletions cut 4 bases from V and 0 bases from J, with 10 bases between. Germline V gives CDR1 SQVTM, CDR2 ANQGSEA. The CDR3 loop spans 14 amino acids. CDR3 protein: CSVGEGVAKNIQYF. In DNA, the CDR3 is TGCAGCGTTGGGGAGGGGGTAGCCAAAAACATTCAGTACTTC.

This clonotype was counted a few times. The CDR3 DNA is TGTGCCATCAGTGGCAAGACAGGGGGCCTCTACGAGCAGTACTTC. It is translated as CAISGKTGGLYEQYF. The chain carries TRBV10-3 and TRBJ2-7, with 10 bases fitting TRBD1. The length of the CDR3 is 15 residues. V was pared by 4 bases and J by 3 bases, with 6 bases of the junction left unmatched. CDR1 and CDR2 from the germline V gene are ENHRY and SYGVKD.

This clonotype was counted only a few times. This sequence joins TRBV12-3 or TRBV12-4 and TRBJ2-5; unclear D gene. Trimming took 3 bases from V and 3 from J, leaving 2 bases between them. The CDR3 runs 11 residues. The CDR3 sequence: CASSFEETQYF. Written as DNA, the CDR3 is TGTGCCAGCAGTTTCGAAGAGACCCAGTACTTC.

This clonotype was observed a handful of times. CDR3: CASSLLQGLLSNTGELFF. CDR3 DNA sequence: TGTGCCAGCAGTTTACTTCAGGGGCTGCTCTCGAACACCGGGGAGCTGTTTTTT. V is TRBV28 and J is TRBJ2-2; D is perhaps TRBD1 (6 bases). The CDR3 is 18 amino acids. V was cut by 2 bases and J by 0 bases, with 16 bases left in between. Germline values: CDR1 MDHEN, CDR2 SYDVKM.

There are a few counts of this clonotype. CDR3: CASSVTGTSFYNEQFF. CDR3 bases: TGTGCCAGCAGTGTCACCGGGACCTCTTTTTACAATGAGCAGTTCTTC. The chain carries TRBV6-4 and TRBJ2-1; the D call may be TRBD1 or TRBD2 (5 bases each). The V end was cut by 4 bases, the J end by 4 bases, with 17 bases between. Germline CDR1 is MRHNA and CDR2 is SNTAGT. This CDR3 contains 16 residues.

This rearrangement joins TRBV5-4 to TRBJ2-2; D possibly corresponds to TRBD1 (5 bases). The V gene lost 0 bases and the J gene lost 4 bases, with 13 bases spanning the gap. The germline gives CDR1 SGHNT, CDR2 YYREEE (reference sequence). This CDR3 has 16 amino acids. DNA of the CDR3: TGTGCCAGCAGCTTGGCAACAGGCCACTTCACCGGGGAGCTGTTTTTT. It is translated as CASSLATGHFTGELFF.

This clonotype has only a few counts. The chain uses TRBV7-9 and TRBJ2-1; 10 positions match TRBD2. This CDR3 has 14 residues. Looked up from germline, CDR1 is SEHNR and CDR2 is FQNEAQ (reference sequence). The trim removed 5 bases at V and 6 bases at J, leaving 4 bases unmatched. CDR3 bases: TGTGCCAGCAGCCCCCGGACTAGCGGCAATGAGCAGTTCTTC. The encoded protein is CASSPRTSGNEQFF.

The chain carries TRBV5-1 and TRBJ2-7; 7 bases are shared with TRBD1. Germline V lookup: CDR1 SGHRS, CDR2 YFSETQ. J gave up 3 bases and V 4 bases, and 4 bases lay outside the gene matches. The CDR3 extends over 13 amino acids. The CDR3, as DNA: TGCGCCAGCAGCCGACAGGGATACTACGAGCAGTACTTC. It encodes CASSRQGYYEQYF.

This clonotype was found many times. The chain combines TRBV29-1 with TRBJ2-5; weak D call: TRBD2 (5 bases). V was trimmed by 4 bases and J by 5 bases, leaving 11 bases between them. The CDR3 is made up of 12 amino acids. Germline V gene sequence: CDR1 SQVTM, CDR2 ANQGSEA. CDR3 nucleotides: TGCAGCGTTGGCCGACGCGGGGAGACCCAGTACTTC. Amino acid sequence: CSVGRRGETQYF. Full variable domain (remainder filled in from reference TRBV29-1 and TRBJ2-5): SAVISQKPSRDICQRGTSLTIQCQVDSQVTMMFWYRQQPGQSLTLIATANQGSEATYESGFVIDKFPISRPNLTFSTLTVSNMSPEDSSIYLCSVGRRGETQYFGPGTRLLVL.